This TCR beta chain comes out of a study of early T cells in non-severe SARS-CoV-2 infection. Study-wide background: Sequencing used unsorted whole-blood bulk RNA, so chains lack pairing. General observations from the study: The VDJdb matching leaned toward anti-spike CD8 responses and overlooked private and CD4 specificities.

Unique molecular identifiers were attached to individual cDNA molecules. TCRdb re-called the 5' RACE reads with MiXCR, one entry per CDR3 protein. This table holds around 80,000 distinct CDR3 sequences, approximately 15% found once. This clonotype came up many times. Its antigen is unknown. The germline V and J ends were trimmed by 0 bases and 2 bases, with 11 bases remaining between them. This CDR3 comprises 15 residues. Germline CDR1 is SGHRS and CDR2 is YFSETQ. This sequence was found in an adult who was a healthcare worker with PCR-confirmed SARS-CoV-2 infection or an uninfected control (not recorded which). The chain has TRBV5-1 and TRBJ2-5; either TRBD1 or TRBD2 may fit D (5 bases each). The sequencing sample was made of whole blood. The CDR3 here is CASSLERGLQETQYF. The CDR3 DNA reads as TGCGCCAGCAGCTTGGAACGGGGCTTACAAGAGACCCAGTACTTC. Based on the CDR3 plus reference TRBV5-1 and TRBJ2-5, the full variable domain is KAGVTQTPRYLIKTRGQQVTLSCSPISGHRSVSWYQQTPGQGLQFLFEYFSETQRNKGNFPGRFSGRQFSNSRSEMNVSTLELGDSALYLCASSLERGLQETQYFGPGTRLLVL.